Listed below are T cell receptor beta chains from one sample, sequenced in a study of T-cell memory formation after mild COVID-19. TCRdb reanalysed the 5' RACE reads using MiXCR and keeps one entry per CDR3 protein. This table has a few hundred thousand distinct CDR3 sequences, about an eighth appearing once. The sample consisted of PBMCs or a T cell subset sorted from them (not recorded which). All receptors come from a man aged 18-30 years who had mild COVID-19 (a few samples of this study predate the infection). Cell type and time point are not known. Both conserved end residues are part of each CDR3. The D gene is left open where the match is weak. Where a row states a size, it is once, few, many or the class of an expanded clone; other rows omit it.

v_gene	abundance	d_gene	j_gene	CDR3nt	CDR3aa
TRBV7-9	once	TRBD1	TRBJ1-3	TGTGCCAGCAGCCAAGTGGACAGGACAACTGGAAACACCATATATTTT	CASSQVDRTTGNTIYF
TRBV6-2/TRBV6-3	-	-	TRBJ1-2	TGTGCCAGCAGCCCAGCGACTGACTATGGCTACACCTTC	CASSPATDYGYTF
TRBV7-2	many	-	TRBJ2-1	TGTGCCAGCAGCCCCCTTTACCCAGGGACACCCTACAATGAGCAGTTCTTC	CASSPLYPGTPYNEQFF
TRBV7-9	few	TRBD2	TRBJ2-3	TGTGCCAGCAGCCTCCAGCCGTTGACTAGCGAGGGGTTAGATACGCAGTATTTT	CASSLQPLTSEGLDTQYF
TRBV12-3/TRBV12-4	-	-	TRBJ2-3	TGTGCCAGCACGAGGCAGGACAGCACGTCGCAGTATTTT	CASTRQDSTSQYF
TRBV7-2	-	-	TRBJ2-1	TGTGCCAGCAGACGGAGAGCCTACAATGAGCAGTTCTTC	CASRRRAYNEQFF
TRBV12-3/TRBV12-4	-	TRBD1	TRBJ1-5	TGTGCCAGCAGCCGGGGACAGGGGTACAATCAGCCCCAGCATTTT	CASSRGQGYNQPQHF
TRBV29-1	few	-	TRBJ2-5	TGCAGCTTGACGGGGGATCTCCAAGAGACCCAGTACTTC	CSLTGDLQETQYF
TRBV6-5	many	-	TRBJ1-6	TGTGCCAGCAGTTACGGAGGAACAGGGAGATCACCCCTCCACTTT	CASSYGGTGRSPLHF
TRBV5-1	-	TRBD2	TRBJ2-5	TGCGCCAGCAGCGCCATTGGACTAGCGAAAGAGACCCAGTACTTC	CASSAIGLAKETQYF
TRBV4-1	-	TRBD1	TRBJ1-5	TGCGCCAGCAGCCAACGCACCGGGACAGGGGGAGGTCAGCCCCAGCATTTT	CASSQRTGTGGGQPQHF
TRBV12-3/TRBV12-4	-	-	TRBJ2-3	TGTGCCAGCAGTCCTTACAGGGGGGGTCGGGATACGCAGTATTTT	CASSPYRGGRDTQYF
TRBV29-1	-	TRBD1	TRBJ1-2	TGCAGCGTTTACACAACCGGGACAGGGTACGGCGGCTACACCTTC	CSVYTTGTGYGGYTF
TRBV20-1	-	TRBD2	TRBJ2-1	TGCAGTGCTAGAGATAGCGCTAGCGGGGGTGATGAGCAGTTCTTC	CSARDSASGGDEQFF
TRBV5-1	few	-	TRBJ2-4	TGCGCCAGCAGCTCGACTTATAGACAGCGTCGGATCAACCTAGCCAAAAACATTCAGTACTTC	CASSSTYRQRRINLAKNIQYF
TRBV7-2	few	-	TRBJ2-5	TGTGCCAGCAGCTTAAACCCCGCCGGTTGGGAGACCCAGTACTTC	CASSLNPAGWETQYF
TRBV6-5	few	-	TRBJ1-2	TGTGCCAGCAGCGGGGGGACGGGGGCCACCTATGGCTACACCTTC	CASSGGTGATYGYTF
TRBV7-2	few	-	TRBJ1-2	TGTGCCAGCAGAGCGACAGGATTAAACTATGGCTACACCTTC	CASRATGLNYGYTF
TRBV5-1	many	-	TRBJ2-5	TGCGCCAGCAGCTGGACCGGGTCCCAGTTGGAGACCCAGTACTTC	CASSWTGSQLETQYF
TRBV12-3/TRBV12-4	-	-	TRBJ1-6	TGTGCCAGCAGTTTGCGGGGGCCTAATTCACCCCTCCACTTT	CASSLRGPNSPLHF
TRBV5-1	many	-	TRBJ2-5	TGCGCCAGCGGCTTCGGGGAAGAGACCCAGTACTTC	CASGFGEETQYF
TRBV4-2	few	-	TRBJ2-3	TGTGCCAGCAGCCGAATTGGAGGGCCTGGAGATACGCAGTATTTT	CASSRIGGPGDTQYF
TRBV9	once	TRBD1	TRBJ1-2	TGTGCCAGCAGCGTAGAAGGGACAGGTGACAATGGCTACACCTTC	CASSVEGTGDNGYTF
TRBV5-1	-	-	TRBJ1-1	TGCGCCAGCAGCTTGGGGAGGGGCGACTTGAACACTGAAGCTTTCTTT	CASSLGRGDLNTEAFF
TRBV4-1	-	-	TRBJ1-2	TGCGCCAGCAGCCAATCCCCCGGCGGGCATGATGGCTACACCTTC	CASSQSPGGHDGYTF
TRBV6-1	-	TRBD1	TRBJ1-5	TGTGCCAGCAGTGAGCCCGGCGGGACAGCAAATCAGCCCCAGCATTTT	CASSEPGGTANQPQHF
TRBV5-1	-	-	TRBJ2-7	TGCGCCAGCAGCTTGGGACAGTCTGACGAGCAGTACTTC	CASSLGQSDEQYF
TRBV7-9	few	-	TRBJ1-6	TGTGCCAGCAGCCCGACGGGGTTCAATAATTCACCCCTCCACTTT	CASSPTGFNNSPLHF
TRBV20-1	-	TRBD2	TRBJ2-5	TGCAGTGCTAGAGATACAGCGGGGGAAGAGACCCAGTACTTC	CSARDTAGEETQYF
TRBV5-1	-	-	TRBJ2-6	TGCGCCAGCAGCTTTGGTACCTCGTACGCCCTCGGGGCCAACGTCCTGACTTTC	CASSFGTSYALGANVLTF
TRBV7-2	-	-	TRBJ2-3	TGTGCCAGCAGCGGACTCGGATTGGATACGCAGTATTTT	CASSGLGLDTQYF
TRBV6-1	-	TRBD1	TRBJ1-6	TGTGCCAGCAGTGAGGCAGGGGGCCTCTATAATTCACCCCTCCACTTT	CASSEAGGLYNSPLHF
TRBV6-6	many	TRBD2	TRBJ2-6	TGTGCCAGCAGACGACTAGCGGGCCGCTCTGGGGCCAACGTCCTGACTTTC	CASRRLAGRSGANVLTF
TRBV4-2	few	-	TRBJ1-1	TGTGCCAGCAGCCAAGAGGTTCAGGCGCGGGGCAACACTGAAGCTTTCTTT	CASSQEVQARGNTEAFF
TRBV12-3/TRBV12-4	few	-	TRBJ1-6	TGTGCCAGCAGTTTTAGTAGCTCACCCCTCCACTTT	CASSFSSSPLHF
TRBV5-1	-	TRBD2	TRBJ2-2	TGCGCCAGCAGCTCGGCCACAGCGGGGGGGACCGGGGAGCTGTTTTTT	CASSSATAGGTGELFF
TRBV3-1	many	-	TRBJ1-2	TGTGCCAGCAGCCAAGGAGATGGAGATCACTATGGCTACACCTTC	CASSQGDGDHYGYTF
TRBV5-8	-	TRBD1	TRBJ1-2	TGTGCCAGCAGCTCCCGGGACAGGGTATCCTATGGCTACACCTTC	CASSSRDRVSYGYTF